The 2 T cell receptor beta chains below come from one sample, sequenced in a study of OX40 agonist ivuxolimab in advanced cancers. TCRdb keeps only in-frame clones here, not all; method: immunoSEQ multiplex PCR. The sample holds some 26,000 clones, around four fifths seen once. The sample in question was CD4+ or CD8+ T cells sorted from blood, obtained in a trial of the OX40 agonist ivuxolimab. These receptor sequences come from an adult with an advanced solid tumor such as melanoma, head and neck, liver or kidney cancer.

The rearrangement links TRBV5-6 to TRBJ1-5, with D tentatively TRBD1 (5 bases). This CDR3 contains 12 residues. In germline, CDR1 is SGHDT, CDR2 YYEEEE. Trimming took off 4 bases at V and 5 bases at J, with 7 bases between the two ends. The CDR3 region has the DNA TGTGCCAGCAGCGAACAGGATCAGCCCCAGCATTTT. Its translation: CASSEQDQPQHF.

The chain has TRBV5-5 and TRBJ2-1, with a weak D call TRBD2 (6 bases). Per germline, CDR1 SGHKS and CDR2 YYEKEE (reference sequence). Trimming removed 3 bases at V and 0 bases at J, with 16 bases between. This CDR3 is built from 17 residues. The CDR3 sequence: CASSSAGGESSYNEQFF. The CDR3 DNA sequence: TGTGCCAGCAGCTCCGCTGGCGGGGAGAGCTCCTACAATGAGCAGTTCTTC.